This TCR beta chain was identified in a study of blood T cell repertoires in COVID-19. CDR3 length: 12 residues. The germline V gene has CDR1 SGHRS and CDR2 YFSETQ. The V and J ends lost 4 bases and 7 bases, in that order; junction bases with no gene match: 4. Clones were sequenced by immunoSEQ multiplex PCR, and TCRdb holds only the in-frame ones, with some missing. Here the sample spans about 160,000 clones, more than 75% being singletons. V and J are TRBV5-1 and TRBJ1-1, with 7 positions matching TRBD1. Sequencing input: peripheral blood. The receptor comes from a woman aged 50 to 60 with COVID-19, enrolled during active disease. This chain's CDR3 is CASSPTGSEAFF. The CDR3 region has the DNA TGCGCCAGCAGCCCGACAGGGAGTGAAGCTTTCTTT.